The present T cell receptor beta chain was sequenced within a study of T cells in Graves' hyperthyroidism and ophthalmopathy. At least ten counts were recorded for this clonotype. Diagnosis of hyperthyroidism was new in patients aged 18 to 65, and its duration was under 2 months. Using RNA transcripts as the source, TCR beta CDR3 regions were amplified. The HTBI primer set served for first-round RT-PCR of the TCR CDR3. TCRdb called the multiplex PCR reads again in MiXCR, with one record for every CDR3 protein. This table has hundreds of thousands of distinct CDR3 sequences, about a sixth appearing once. Trimming took off 0 bases at V and 4 bases at J, with 15 bases between the two ends. Germline V lookup: CDR1 ENHRY, CDR2 SYGVKD. The CDR3 runs to 16 residues.

J is TRBJ2-5 and V is TRBV10-3; a possible D gene is TRBD1 (5 bases). The sequence came from a woman aged 18-29 years with Graves' hyperthyroidism. What was sequenced was blood. CDR3: CAISESSVQGRETQYF. Written as DNA, the CDR3 is TGTGCCATCAGTGAGTCGTCGGTTCAGGGTAGAGAGACCCAGTACTTC.